Listed here are 17 T cell receptor beta chains from one sample, sequenced in a study of vaccination and CD4 T cells after COVID-19. These receptors lack a known antigen. Cultured CD4+ T-cell DNA underwent Oncomine TCR Beta short-read sequencing. TCRdb processed the PCR reads anew with MiXCR; each CDR3 protein has one entry. The table has about 26,000 distinct CDR3 sequences, around 50% seen once. The treatment denotes: roughly 10-day PBMC culture with coronavirus spike peptide pools or control peptides (ViraFEST assay). This specimen was CD4+ T cells from blood, cultured in vitro, taken before SARS-CoV-2 vaccination. These receptors all stem from a human donor who received a COVID-19 vaccine.

The chain couples TRBV5-1 to TRBJ2-3; 9 positions match TRBD1. The length of the CDR3 is 15 residues. V lost 0 bases and J lost 7; bases outside the gene matches: 6. The germline CDR1 and CDR2 sequences are SGHRS and YFSETQ. CDR3 protein: CASSLGTGAGNTQYF. In nucleotides, the CDR3 is TGCGCCAGCAGCTTGGGGACAGGGGCCGGGAATACGCAGTATTTT. The whole variable domain, remainder taken from reference TRBV5-1 and TRBJ2-3, is KAGVTQTPRYLIKTRGQQVTLSCSPISGHRSVSWYQQTPGQGLQFLFEYFSETQRNKGNFPGRFSGRQFSNSRSEMNVSTLELGDSALYLCASSLGTGAGNTQYFGPGTRLTVL.

V and J are TRBV6-1 and TRBJ1-1; D unclear. The V gene's germline CDR1 is MNHNS and CDR2 SASEGT. The CDR3 runs to 13 residues. V lost 7 bases and J 4 bases, leaving 13 bases between the germline ends. Here the CDR3 reads CASKWWEFTEAFF. CDR3 DNA: TGTGCCAGCAAGTGGTGGGAATTCACTGAAGCTTTCTTT.

The chain employs TRBV7-6 and TRBJ2-3; D is possibly TRBD1 (5 bases). Germline V gene lookup returns CDR1 SGHVS and CDR2 FNYEAQ. The V end lost 8 bases, the J end lost 1 base, and 10 bases lay between the germline ends. The CDR3 has 13 amino acids. The CDR3 sequence is CASGEGGTDTQYF. The CDR3 nucleotides are TGTGCCAGCGGGGAAGGGGGCACAGATACGCAGTATTTT.

The chain uses TRBV19 and TRBJ2-7, with 8 positions matching TRBD2. Trimming at V came to 9 bases and at J to 0 bases, leaving 22 bases not matched to a gene. The germline V gene has CDR1 LNHDA and CDR2 SQIVND (reference sequence). The CDR3 length is 19 residues. In nucleotides, the CDR3 is TGTGCCAGAGTCCCCCCCAAGCGGGGGAGGGAAACTCACTCCTACGAGCAGTACTTC. This encodes CARVPPKRGRETHSYEQYF.

V is TRBV7-9 and J is TRBJ1-6, with D possibly matching TRBD1 (6 bases). Trimming stripped 3 bases from V and 6 bases from J, with 18 bases between. Germline V gene data show CDR1 as SEHNR and CDR2 as FQNEAQ (reference sequence). CDR3 length equals 17 residues. CDR3 in amino acids: CASSLLDSGMRNSPLHF. DNA of the CDR3: TGTGCCAGCAGCTTGTTGGACAGCGGTATGCGTAATTCACCCCTCCACTTT.

The rearrangement uses TRBV20-1 and TRBJ1-3; D is unclear. Germline CDR1 and CDR2: DFQATT and SNEGSKA (reference sequence). Trimming stripped 1 base from V and 4 bases from J, with 2 bases between. There are 11 residues in the CDR3. The CDR3 loop reads CSARGGNTIYF. The CDR3 DNA follows: TGCAGTGCTAGAGGGGGAAACACCATATATTTT.

The chain couples TRBV5-1 to TRBJ1-1; D might be TRBD1 (6 bases). Germline V lookup: CDR1 SGHRS, CDR2 YFSETQ. V was pared by 4 bases and J by 1 base, with 14 bases between. The CDR3 has 15 residues. The CDR3 DNA sequence: TGCGCCAGCAGCCGAGCAGGGGACGGGAACACTGAAGCTTTCTTT. Amino acids: CASSRAGDGNTEAFF.

The J gene is TRBJ1-1, the V gene TRBV19; D gene ambiguous. Germline assignment: CDR1 LNHDA and CDR2 SQIVND (reference sequence). The CDR3 is 16 residues long. This CDR3 reads CVSAVVPSVMNTEAFF. The DNA for the CDR3 is TGTGTCTCGGCGGTTGTCCCAAGTGTCATGAACACTGAAGCTTTCTTT.

The rearrangement uses TRBV2 and TRBJ1-5; tentative D call: TRBD1 (5 bases). CDR1 is SNHLY, CDR2 FYNNEI, per germline. This CDR3 has 13 amino acids. V was shortened by 5 bases and J by 3 bases, with 8 bases between the two germline ends. CDR3 DNA: TGTGCCAGCAGTTCAGGGAACAATCAGCCCCAGCATTTT. Translated: CASSSGNNQPQHF.

The V call is TRBV7-9, the J call TRBJ2-5; perhaps D is TRBD1 or TRBD2 (6 bases each). The CDR3 extends over 17 amino acids. The germline CDR1 and CDR2 sequences are SEHNR and FQNEAQ (reference sequence). Trimming removed 7 bases at V and 5 bases at J, with 26 bases between. The CDR3 loop is CASTVLTNNKGGETQYF. CDR3 nucleotide sequence: TGTGCCAGCACGGTTCTGACTAACAATAAAGGGGGGGAGACCCAGTACTTC.

CDR3 bases: TGCAGTGCTAGAGTCGGCGGGGGGGCGACAGATACGCAGTATTTT. The encoded protein is CSARVGGGATDTQYF. V is TRBV20-1 and J is TRBJ2-3, with 9 bases matching TRBD2. Germline trimming cut 1 base from V and 3 bases from J; bases unmatched to any gene: 5. The CDR3 consists of 15 residues. Germline V gene lookup returns CDR1 DFQATT and CDR2 SNEGSKA (reference sequence).

The rearrangement joins TRBV2 to TRBJ1-2, with D possibly TRBD1 on 5 matching bases. The V gene's germline CDR1 is SNHLY and CDR2 FYNNEI. Trimming left V 8 bases short and J 5 bases short, with 15 bases between. The CDR3 runs 13 residues. In DNA, the CDR3 is TGTGCCAGCGATCCGGGGGGATTATATGGCTACACCTTC. Translating it yields CASDPGGLYGYTF.

V is TRBV5-1 and J is TRBJ2-1; D is ambiguous. Between the trimmed V and J ends, which lost 4 bases and 1 base, there was a span of 12 bases. Germline V CDR1 and CDR2: SGHRS, YFSETQ. The CDR3 has 15 residues. The CDR3 region is CASSPDDRSYNEQFF. CDR3 nucleotide sequence: TGCGCCAGCAGCCCCGACGATCGTTCCTACAATGAGCAGTTCTTC.

The V call is TRBV3-1, the J call TRBJ1-6, with TRBD1 identical over 11 bases. The CDR3 length is 15 residues. The germline gives CDR1 LGHDT, CDR2 YNNKEL (reference sequence). V lost 0 bases and J lost 10; bases outside the gene matches: 2. In DNA, the CDR3 is TGTGCCAGCAGCCAAGAGGACAGGGGGCGATCACCCCTCCACTTT. It specifies CASSQEDRGRSPLHF.

A few counts support this clonotype. The J gene is TRBJ1-2, the V gene TRBV6-5; weak D call: TRBD1 (5 bases). The CDR3 sequence is 11 residues long. The V gene's germline CDR1 is MNHEY and CDR2 SVGAGI. V was trimmed by 2 bases and J by 8 bases, leaving 6 bases between them. CDR3 amino acids: CASSYGGGYTF. CDR3 coding DNA: TGTGCCAGCAGTTACGGGGGAGGCTACACCTTC.

This clonotype has more than one count but fewer than ten. This sequence joins TRBV10-3 and TRBJ1-5; unclear D gene. The CDR3 sequence is 15 residues long. Germline V gene sequence: CDR1 ENHRY, CDR2 SYGVKD. The V and J ends lost 2 bases and 2 bases respectively, with 10 bases between them. CDR3 amino acids: CAISEREGGNQPQHF. CDR3 in DNA: TGTGCCATCAGTGAGAGGGAGGGTGGCAATCAGCCCCAGCATTTT.

This chain connects TRBV5-4 to TRBJ1-1; D is uncertain. V was pared by 4 bases and J by 0 bases, with 13 bases between. The CDR3 sequence is 15 residues long. CDR1 and CDR2 (germline): SGHNT, YYREEE (reference sequence). This chain's CDR3 is CASSRGTILNTEAFF. CDR3 bases: TGTGCCAGCAGCCGAGGAACGATCCTGAACACTGAAGCTTTCTTT. The variable domain in full, completed from reference TRBV5-4 and TRBJ1-1, reads ETGVTQSPTHLIKTRGQQVTLRCSSQSGHNTVSWYQQALGQGPQFIFQYYREEENGRGNFPPRFSGLQFPNYSSELNVNALELDDSALYLCASSRGTILNTEAFFGQGTRLTVV.